The text below deals with one TCR beta chain. In germline, CDR1 is MGHDK, CDR2 SYGVNS. Germline trimming cut 4 bases from V and 3 bases from J; bases unmatched to any gene: 8. The CDR3 is 15 amino acids. This sample is part of a study of blood T cell repertoires in COVID-19. Across the whole study: PBMCs, B-cell-depleted T cells, or T cells provided the cDNA or gDNA that made up the material.

Methods used by the authors: Quantification of nucleated cells was approximated via reference gene primer amplification. TCRdb's copy holds only in-frame clones and misses some; the assay was immunoSEQ multiplex PCR. From that table come the V and J calls and clone size; the DNA was used to work out D and trimming. The sample consists of 150,000 to 200,000 clones, approximately 83% of them appearing once. The sequencing sample was made of peripheral blood. The origin of this receptor is a man between 60 and 75 years old with acute or convalescent COVID-19. This chain joins TRBV25-1 and TRBJ1-2; 7 nucleotides align to TRBD1. The CDR3 region has the DNA TGTGCCAGCAGTGTCCCCGGGACAGCGTACTATGGCTACACCTTC. Its protein product is CASSVPGTAYYGYTF.